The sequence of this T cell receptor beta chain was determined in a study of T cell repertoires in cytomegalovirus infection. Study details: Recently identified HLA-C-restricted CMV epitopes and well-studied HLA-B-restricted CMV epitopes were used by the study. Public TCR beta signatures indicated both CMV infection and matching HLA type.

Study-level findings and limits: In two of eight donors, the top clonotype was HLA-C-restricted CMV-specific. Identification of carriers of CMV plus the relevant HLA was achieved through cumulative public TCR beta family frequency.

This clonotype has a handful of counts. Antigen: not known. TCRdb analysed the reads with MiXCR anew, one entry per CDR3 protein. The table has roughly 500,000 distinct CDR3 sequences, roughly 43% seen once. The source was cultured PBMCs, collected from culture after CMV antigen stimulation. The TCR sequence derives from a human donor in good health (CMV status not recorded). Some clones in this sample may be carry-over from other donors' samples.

The CDR3 loop is CAINTGPGRQETQYF. Here the CDR3 DNA reads TGTGCCATCAACACAGGGCCTGGGAGGCAAGAGACCCAGTACTTC. The chain combines TRBV10-3 with TRBJ2-5; D might be TRBD1 or TRBD2, each matching 6 bases. Trimming stripped 7 bases from V and 2 bases from J, with 17 bases between. Germline V lookup: CDR1 ENHRY, CDR2 SYGVKD. The CDR3 is 15 amino acids.